There are many counts of the clone carrying this T cell receptor beta chain. The V segment lost 5 bases and the J segment 6 bases; nucleotides outside the gene matches: 5. Per the germline V gene, CDR1 is LNHNV and CDR2 is YYDKDF (reference sequence). The CDR3 is made up of 14 amino acids. Amplification of TCR beta CDR3 regions used RNA as the template. TCR CDR3 regions were first amplified by RT-PCR with HTBI primers. Using its own MiXCR run on the multiplex PCR reads, TCRdb lists one record per CDR3 protein. The sample carries about 210,000 distinct CDR3 sequences, 15% to 20% recorded once. Graves' hyperthyroidism without ophthalmopathy progression within 18 months was termed stable. The hyperthyroidism was newly diagnosed and had lasted under 2 months; the patients were aged 18 to 65. In making diagnoses, clinical symptoms, serum thyroxine and TRAb, thyroid ultrasound and orbital computed tomography were all used.

The sample comes from a study of T cells in Graves' hyperthyroidism and ophthalmopathy. Source material: blood. The sequence was collected from a man aged 50 to 59 with Graves' hyperthyroidism. The chain is built from TRBV15 and TRBJ2-1; 9 bases align to TRBD2. CDR3 nucleotides: TGTGCCACCAGCGAGGCGGGAGGGCCCAATGAGCAGTTCTTC. It is translated as CATSEAGGPNEQFF.